This TCR beta chain was identified during a study of beta chain features in type 1 diabetes. The overall study: Healthy donors and patients showed comparable age, gender and cell yields.

Isolated RNA was reverse transcribed in full, so expressed TCRB transcripts were sequenced. The table came from immunoSEQ multiplex PCR; TCRdb's copy has only in-frame clones and leaves some out. The sample lists around 150,000 clones; roughly 59% were seen once. Points from the study as a whole: A moderate, significant TCRB CDR3 shortening appeared in type 1 diabetes across four CD4+ subsets. Junctions at VDJ sites from type 1 diabetes patients had fewer insertions and more deletions.

In regard to this clone: Its cognate antigen is unknown.

The TCR sequence derives from a man in his thirties or forties with type 1 diabetes. The specimen sequenced was naive CD4+ T cells from blood.

The CDR3 DNA sequence: TGTGCCAGCAGTTTCACTCCCCTTATCGGGGAGCTGTTTTTT. Translating it yields CASSFTPLIGELFF. This rearrangement joins TRBV27 to TRBJ2-2; D call uncertain. V lost 3 bases and J lost 7, with 12 bases in between. This CDR3 is 14 amino acids long. The V gene's germline CDR1 is MNHEY and CDR2 SMNVEV (reference sequence).